Sequencing of this TCR beta chain was carried out in a study of control samples from healthy donors and cancer patients. V lost 3 bases and J lost 6, with 9 bases in between. Per the germline V gene, CDR1 is DFQATT and CDR2 is SNEGSKA (reference sequence). This CDR3 is 12 amino acids long. TCRdb's table, derived via immunoSEQ multiplex PCR, lists solely in-frame clones and lacks some. This sample carries approximately 70,000 clones, about 80% of them seen once, and the ten largest clones take 28%. The material sequenced was blood. The clonotype originates from a man aged 50-60 years in good health. The chain recombines TRBV20-1 with TRBJ2-1; D ambiguous. The CDR3 nucleotides read TGCAGTGCTAGTAGTCGGTCCAATGAGCAGTTCTTC. Amino acids: CSASSRSNEQFF.